The 9 T cell receptor beta chains below were found in one sample sequenced in a study of vaccination effects on CD4 cells after COVID-19. The table came from immunoSEQ multiplex PCR; TCRdb's copy has only in-frame clones and leaves some out. The sample consists of approximately 54,000 clones, 80% of them appearing once. The antigens for these receptors are not known. Antigen-specific CD4+ T cells were expanded with viral peptide pools in the ViraFEST assay before sequencing. Following culture for roughly 10 days, CD4+ T cells were isolated. This sample comprised CD4+ T cells from PBMCs cultured with HCoV-229E spike peptides, obtained before COVID-19 vaccination. All receptors derive from a human donor who received a COVID-19 vaccine.

V and J are TRBV6-5 and TRBJ1-1; no clear D. Looked up from germline, CDR1 is MNHEY and CDR2 is SVGAGI. V lost 0 bases and J lost 4, with 6 bases in between. The CDR3 length is 13 residues. The CDR3 region has the DNA TGTGCCAGCAGTTACTCTCGAATCACTGAAGCTTTCTTT. Amino acids: CASSYSRITEAFF.

V usage is TRBV5-8 and J usage is TRBJ2-5; possibly TRBD2 for D (7 bases). Germline assignment: CDR1 SGHTS and CDR2 YDEGEE. The CDR3 is 14 amino acids. V lost 10 bases, J lost 4 bases, and 20 bases lay in between. The CDR3, as DNA: TGTGCCGCTCAGGAGGGGGGGGCCGGAGAGACCCAGTACTTC. As protein: CAAQEGGAGETQYF.

The gene calls are TRBV27 and TRBJ1-2; D is ambiguous. The V gene lost 4 bases and the J gene lost 8 bases, with 14 bases spanning the gap. The CDR3 has 13 residues. Per the germline V gene, CDR1 is MNHEY and CDR2 is SMNVEV (reference sequence). The CDR3 loop is CASSSYQKVGYTF. The CDR3 bases are TGTGCCAGCAGTTCATACCAGAAGGTCGGCTACACCTTC.

This clone came up a few times. V and J are TRBV29-1 and TRBJ2-1; 7 nucleotides match TRBD1. Trimming cost V 6 bases and J 4 bases; bases outside gene matches: 3. Germline CDR1 and CDR2: SQVTM and ANQGSEA. This CDR3 has 12 amino acids. For the CDR3, the DNA is TGCAGCGTGACAGGGACGTACAATGAGCAGTTCTTC. The encoded protein is CSVTGTYNEQFF.

The count of this clone is one. V usage is TRBV4-3 and J usage is TRBJ1-2, with D possibly TRBD1 on 5 matching bases. This CDR3 is built from 16 residues. Trimming pared 3 bases from V and 5 bases from J, leaving 19 bases between. Germline CDR1 LGHNA, CDR2 YSLEER. The CDR3 DNA is TGCGCCAGCAGCCACCCGGGGCAGGGAATCGCATATGGCTACACCTTC. It codes for CASSHPGQGIAYGYTF.

The chain combines TRBV7-3 with TRBJ2-1; D is ambiguous. The V gene's germline CDR1 is SGHTA and CDR2 FQGTGA. V gave up 5 bases and J gave up 3 bases, with 11 bases separating them. The CDR3 has 14 amino acids. CDR3 sequence: CASSPTSDYNEQFF. The CDR3 DNA is TGTGCCAGCAGCCCGACGTCTGACTACAATGAGCAGTTCTTC.

This chain links TRBV4-1 with TRBJ1-1, with D perhaps matching TRBD1 (5 bases). The germline V gene encodes CDR1 MGHRA and CDR2 YSYEKL. V lost 3 bases to trimming and J lost 5 bases, with 16 bases between them. The CDR3 consists of 15 residues. The CDR3 region has the DNA TGCGCCAGCAGCCAGGATCTTGGGGGTTGGACTGAAGCTTTCTTT. Its protein product is CASSQDLGGWTEAFF.

V is TRBV4-1 and J is TRBJ2-3; 9 bases match TRBD1. Germline V gives CDR1 MGHRA, CDR2 YSYEKL. Trimming cost V 2 bases and J 4 bases; bases outside gene matches: 7. The length of the CDR3 is 16 residues. CDR3 bases: TGCGCCAGCAGCCAATCGGGACAGGGAGCTGCAGATACGCAGTATTTT. This encodes CASSQSGQGAADTQYF.

This chain links TRBV28 with TRBJ1-3; no firm D call. The germline V gene has CDR1 MDHEN and CDR2 SYDVKM. The CDR3 spans 16 residues. The V and J ends lost 5 bases and 0 bases respectively, with 14 bases between them. Here the CDR3 reads CASSRLGPYSGNTIYF. In DNA form, the CDR3 reads TGTGCCAGCAGTCGACTTGGGCCCTACTCTGGAAACACCATATATTTT.